These 23 T cell receptor beta chains were all obtained from the same sample, sequenced in a study of T cells in Graves' hyperthyroidism and ophthalmopathy. Amplification targeted TCR beta CDR3 regions from RNA transcripts. In the first-round RT-PCR of the TCR CDR3, the HTBI primer set was used. TCRdb ran MiXCR on the multiplex PCR reads and lists one entry per CDR3 protein. This table holds some 400,000 distinct CDR3 sequences, 19% found once. The sample comprised blood. Receptor source: a woman under 30 with Graves' hyperthyroidism.

This clonotype was detected many times. The chain carries TRBV20-1 and TRBJ2-7, with 8 bases that match TRBD2. Germline V gives CDR1 DFQATT, CDR2 SNEGSKA (reference sequence). The CDR3 has 14 residues. CDR3: CSPSVGRGDYEQYF. For the CDR3, the DNA is TGCAGCCCCAGCGTGGGGCGGGGGGATTACGAGCAGTACTTC.

A note on this clonotype: This sequence may be a read error, since a much larger clone differs from it by one base. J is TRBJ1-2 and V is TRBV30; the match to TRBD1 covers 9 bases. The germline V gene has CDR1 GTSNPN and CDR2 SVGIG (reference sequence). The CDR3 is 11 amino acids. The CDR3 DNA is TGTGCCTGGAGTACAGGGGGCTCCGCCGCCTTC. The encoded protein is CAWSTGGSAAF.

This clonotype was found many times. The chain links TRBV2 to TRBJ1-1; possible D gene TRBD1, 5 bases. CDR3 length: 12 amino acids. V lost 11 bases and J lost 0, with 10 bases in between. Germline-derived CDR1 and CDR2 are SNHLY and FYNNEI. CDR3 DNA: TGTGCCCGTGGAGGGGTGAACACTGAAGCTTTCTTT. This gives the protein CARGGVNTEAFF.

This clonotype has at least ten counts. This chain joins TRBV4-2 and TRBJ2-7; D is perhaps TRBD1 (5 bases). V was shortened by 1 base and J by 3 bases, with 19 bases between the two germline ends. The CDR3 sequence is 17 residues long. Germline CDR1 LGHNA, CDR2 YNFKEQ. Here the CDR3 reads CASSQASNPPGIYEQYF. The DNA for the CDR3 is TGTGCCAGCAGCCAAGCCTCCAATCCCCCAGGGATCTACGAGCAGTACTTC.

This clonotype was seen ten or more times. The rearrangement uses TRBV24-1 and TRBJ1-2; 8 bases align to TRBD1. CDR1 is KGHDR and CDR2 is SFDVKD in the germline V gene. The CDR3 length is 15 residues. V was pared by 2 bases and J by 8 bases, with 9 bases of the junction left unmatched. The CDR3 loop is CATSDSGQGQGGYTF. The DNA for the CDR3 is TGTGCCACCAGTGATTCCGGACAGGGCCAGGGGGGCTACACCTTC.

The chain recombines TRBV30 with TRBJ2-7, with 9 bases lining up with TRBD2. With V trimmed by 8 bases and J by 2 bases, 1 base remained unmatched. The germline CDR1 and CDR2 sequences are GTSNPN and SVGIG (reference sequence). CDR3 length: 11 amino acids. CDR3 sequence (DNA): TGTGCCGGGACTAGCACCTACGAGCAGTACTTC. It codes for CAGTSTYEQYF.

This clonotype has a count of ten or more. The chain combines TRBV28 with TRBJ2-7, with 8 bases aligning to TRBD1. In germline, CDR1 is MDHEN, CDR2 SYDVKM. This CDR3 contains 15 residues. V lost 3 bases, J lost 5 bases, and 9 bases stayed unmatched. As DNA, the CDR3 is TGTGCCAGCAGTTTGGTAGGACAGGGATTCGACGAGCAGTACTTC. Protein sequence: CASSLVGQGFDEQYF.

This clonotype was picked up many times. This rearrangement joins TRBV10-3 to TRBJ1-1; D not resolved. CDR3 length: 11 amino acids. Germline V gives CDR1 ENHRY, CDR2 SYGVKD. Between the trimmed V and J ends, which lost 2 bases and 5 bases, there was a span of 3 bases. In nucleotides, the CDR3 is TGTGCCATCAGTGAGGGAACTGAAGCTTTCTTT. It yields the protein CAISEGTEAFF.

This clonotype was detected ten times or more. The chain combines TRBV13 with TRBJ1-1, with a weak D call TRBD1 (6 bases). Trimming removed 0 bases at V and 6 bases at J, with 11 bases between. This CDR3 comprises 14 residues. Germline CDR1 and CDR2: PRHDT and FYEKMQ (reference sequence). DNA for the CDR3: TGTGCCAGCAGCTTAGGCAGGGGAAGTCCTGAAGCTTTCTTT. Protein sequence: CASSLGRGSPEAFF.

The sample holds many counts of this clonotype. This chain connects TRBV7-3 to TRBJ2-5, with D perhaps being TRBD1 or TRBD2 (5 bases each). The CDR3 contains 14 residues. Trimming cost V 5 bases and J 0 bases, with 10 bases left between them. Germline CDR1 is SGHTA and CDR2 is FQGTGA. The DNA for the CDR3 is TGTGCCAGCAGCGAGGGACCTTACCAAGAGACCCAGTACTTC. As protein: CASSEGPYQETQYF.

This clonotype was observed many times. This chain links TRBV15 with TRBJ2-5; 8 bases are a match to TRBD2. The V gene end was trimmed by 0 bases and the J gene end by 4 bases; junction bases not matched to a gene: 7. CDR3 size: 16 residues. The germline V gene has CDR1 LNHNV and CDR2 YYDKDF (reference sequence). The DNA for the CDR3 is TGTGCCACCAGCAGAGAAAGGGGACTAGTTTCAGAGACCCAGTACTTC. Its translation: CATSRERGLVSETQYF.

This clonotype was observed a handful of times. DNA for the CDR3: TGTGCTACCTCCCAAGGGGGTAATTCACCCCTCCACTTT. It is translated as CATSQGGNSPLHF. The V gene is TRBV12-5, the J gene TRBJ1-6, with a tentative D call TRBD1 (6 bases). CDR3 length: 13 residues. The V gene lost 10 bases and the J gene lost 6 bases, with 13 bases spanning the gap. The germline gives CDR1 LGHNT, CDR2 FRNRAP.

This clonotype was picked up a small number of times. The genes are TRBV4-1 and TRBJ2-5; TRBD1 agrees at 9 bases. This CDR3 contains 13 residues. Trimming at V came to 3 bases and at J to 7 bases, leaving 3 bases not matched to a gene. The germline V gene has CDR1 MGHRA and CDR2 YSYEKL. The CDR3 DNA is TGCGCCAGCAGCCAGGGACAGGGAGGGACCCAGTACTTC. It codes for CASSQGQGGTQYF.

This clonotype was counted ten times or more. J is TRBJ1-2 and V is TRBV28; D gene unclear. This CDR3 has 12 amino acids. Germline CDR1 is MDHEN and CDR2 is SYDVKM. V was pared by 10 bases and J by 2 bases, with 11 bases between. Here the CDR3 DNA reads TGTGCCATCAACACGGCGAACTATGGCTACACCTTC. Its protein product is CAINTANYGYTF.

The chain is built from TRBV11-2 and TRBJ2-7; 8 nucleotides align to TRBD1. V was pared by 9 bases and J by 2 bases, with 15 bases of the junction left unmatched. Germline lookup yields CDR1 SGHAT and CDR2 FQNNGV. This CDR3 has 16 residues. Here the CDR3 DNA reads TGTGCCAGTAACCCTCAGGGGGCTGGTCTAACCTACGAGCAGTACTTC. Amino acid sequence: CASNPQGAGLTYEQYF.

This clonotype was found a few times. Here the CDR3 reads CAAKRGSGNTIYF. Here the CDR3 DNA reads TGTGCCGCCAAAAGGGGGTCTGGAAACACCATATATTTT. The chain uses TRBV12-3 or TRBV12-4 and TRBJ1-3; a possible D gene is TRBD1 (6 bases). Trimming removed 11 bases at V and 1 base at J, with 12 bases between. The CDR3 is made up of 13 amino acids.

The table lists this clonotype with many counts. This chain connects TRBV9 to TRBJ2-7; 9 nucleotides align to TRBD2. CDR3 length equals 14 residues. V trimming: 1 base; J trimming: 4 bases; junction bases outside the gene matches: 3. Germline CDR1 SGDLS, CDR2 YYNGEE. As DNA, the CDR3 is TGTGCCAGCAGCGTACTAGCGGGGAATTACGAGCAGTACTTC. Translating gives CASSVLAGNYEQYF.

This clonotype was counted at least ten times. V and J are TRBV14 and TRBJ1-2; tentative D call: TRBD1 (5 bases). This CDR3 comprises 14 residues. The germline gives CDR1 SGHDN, CDR2 FVKESK. V was trimmed by 3 bases and J by 7 bases, leaving 15 bases between them. The CDR3 DNA follows: TGTGCCAGCAGCCACCCCGGGGGACGAGGTGGCTACACCTTC. This sequence encodes CASSHPGGRGGYTF.

This clonotype came up a few times. This rearrangement joins TRBV19 to TRBJ1-2, with D perhaps matching TRBD1 (6 bases). This CDR3 contains 14 residues. Deletions cut 4 bases from V and 4 bases from J, with 13 bases between. Germline assignment: CDR1 LNHDA and CDR2 SQIVND (reference sequence). The CDR3 loop reads CASSTETGIYGYTF. In DNA, the CDR3 is TGTGCCAGTAGTACCGAAACAGGGATCTATGGCTACACCTTC.

This clonotype has a count of ten or more. This chain uses TRBV28 with TRBJ1-2, with a weak D call TRBD1 (5 bases). V was shortened by 3 bases and J by 4 bases, with 18 bases between the two germline ends. This CDR3 region has 16 residues. The germline V gene has CDR1 MDHEN and CDR2 SYDVKM. The CDR3 is CASSFGTGGTAYGYTF. The DNA of the CDR3 is TGTGCCAGCAGTTTTGGCACCGGAGGGACTGCCTATGGCTACACCTTC.

This clonotype has at least ten counts. The chain is built from TRBV11-2 and TRBJ1-2; TRBD1 might be the D (6 bases). The V gene's germline CDR1 is SGHAT and CDR2 FQNNGV. Trimming removed 5 bases from V and 4 bases from J, with 14 bases in between. The CDR3 is 14 residues long. The CDR3, as DNA: TGTGCCAGCAGCCACCAGGGGAGGGCCTATGGCTACACCTTC. As protein: CASSHQGRAYGYTF.

This clonotype was seen a handful of times. CDR3 bases: TGTGCCAGCTCCCAGGCGGGCCTCTATGGCTACACCTTC. It encodes CASSQAGLYGYTF. The chain is built from TRBV18 and TRBJ1-2; unclear D gene. Trimming cost V 6 bases and J 4 bases, with 12 bases left between them. Germline V gene lookup returns CDR1 KGHSH and CDR2 LQKENI. The CDR3 has 13 residues.

Concerning this clonotype itself: An end of the junction does not agree with germline; a read error may underlie this. In DNA form, the CDR3 reads TGTGCCAGCAGCCCCGCCCGGTGGCTACACACCGGGGAGCTGTTGTTT. It codes for CASSPARWLHTGELLF. The V gene is TRBV11-2, the J gene TRBJ2-2, with D tentatively TRBD2 (5 bases). The CDR3 runs 16 residues. In germline, CDR1 is SGHAT, CDR2 FQNNGV.